A single sample gave rise to the 7 T cell receptor beta chains below, sequenced in a study of blood T cells in healthy people across ages. A second about 7 to 11 cycle PCR used barcoded and J-beta primers. TCRdb recomputed calls from the 5' RACE reads with MiXCR, one row per CDR3 protein. The sample carries 1.5 million to 2 million distinct CDR3 sequences, roughly 32% recorded once. Sequenced: blood. These receptors were taken from a woman younger than 45 in good health.

This clonotype turned up a few times. This chain links TRBV20-1 with TRBJ1-1; D possibly corresponds to TRBD1 (5 bases). The CDR3 extends over 13 amino acids. V lost 1 base and J lost 7, with 13 bases in between. The germline gives CDR1 DFQATT, CDR2 SNEGSKA (reference sequence). The CDR3 region is CSARVQRGDEAFF. The DNA of the CDR3 is TGCAGTGCTAGAGTCCAGAGAGGGGATGAAGCTTTCTTT.

The chain joins TRBV15 to TRBJ1-5, with D uncertain. V lost 6 bases and J lost 5, with 14 bases in between. The CDR3 extends over 14 amino acids. The germline V gene has CDR1 LNHNV and CDR2 YYDKDF (reference sequence). This CDR3 reads CATSEQGPHQPQHF. The CDR3 DNA sequence: TGTGCCACCAGTGAACAAGGGCCTCATCAGCCCCAGCATTTT.

V and J are TRBV10-3 and TRBJ2-2; 16 nucleotides line up with TRBD2. Unmatched junction bases numbered 1, after V lost 6 bases and J lost 3 bases. Germline-derived CDR1 and CDR2 are ENHRY and SYGVKD. The CDR3 is 16 amino acids. The CDR3 nucleotides read TGTGCCATCAGAGGGACTAGCGGGAGGGACACCGGGGAGCTGTTTTTT. It encodes CAIRGTSGRDTGELFF.

This clonotype came up a few times. The chain uses TRBV2 and TRBJ2-1; either TRBD1 or TRBD2 may supply D (6 bases each). V was cut by 8 bases and J by 8 bases, with 7 bases left in between. The CDR3 covers 10 residues. CDR1 and CDR2 from the germline V gene are SNHLY and FYNNEI. CDR3 in amino acids: CASGGHEQFF. The DNA for the CDR3 is TGTGCCAGCGGGGGGCATGAGCAGTTCTTC.

This clonotype was observed a few times. The chain is built from TRBV6-5 and TRBJ2-3; possible D gene TRBD1, 5 bases. Trimming removed 6 bases at V and 4 bases at J, with 20 bases between. In germline, CDR1 is MNHEY, CDR2 SVGAGI. This CDR3 has 16 residues. CDR3 DNA: TGTGCCAGCAGCATCACAGGCCCCCCATCGCCAGATACGCAGTATTTT. It codes for CASSITGPPSPDTQYF.

With regard to this clonotype: An end of the junction differs from the germline gene, which may be a read error. The rearrangement links TRBV11-2 to TRBJ2-5, with 7 bases lining up with TRBD2. The germline V gene has CDR1 SGHAT and CDR2 FQNNGV. The CDR3 loop spans 16 amino acids. The CDR3 is CACSHGTSGAQETQYF. In DNA, the CDR3 is TGTGCCTGCAGCCACGGGACGAGCGGGGCGCAAGAGACCCAGTACTTC.

The chain has TRBV11-2 and TRBJ2-5, with D perhaps being TRBD1 or TRBD2 (5 bases each). The CDR3 is 15 residues long. Germline values: CDR1 SGHAT, CDR2 FQNNGV. V lost 2 bases to trimming and J lost 6 bases, with 16 bases between them. The CDR3 DNA is TGTGCCAGCAGCTTAATTGTCGGGGACCGACAGACCCAGTACTTC. The encoded protein is CASSLIVGDRQTQYF.